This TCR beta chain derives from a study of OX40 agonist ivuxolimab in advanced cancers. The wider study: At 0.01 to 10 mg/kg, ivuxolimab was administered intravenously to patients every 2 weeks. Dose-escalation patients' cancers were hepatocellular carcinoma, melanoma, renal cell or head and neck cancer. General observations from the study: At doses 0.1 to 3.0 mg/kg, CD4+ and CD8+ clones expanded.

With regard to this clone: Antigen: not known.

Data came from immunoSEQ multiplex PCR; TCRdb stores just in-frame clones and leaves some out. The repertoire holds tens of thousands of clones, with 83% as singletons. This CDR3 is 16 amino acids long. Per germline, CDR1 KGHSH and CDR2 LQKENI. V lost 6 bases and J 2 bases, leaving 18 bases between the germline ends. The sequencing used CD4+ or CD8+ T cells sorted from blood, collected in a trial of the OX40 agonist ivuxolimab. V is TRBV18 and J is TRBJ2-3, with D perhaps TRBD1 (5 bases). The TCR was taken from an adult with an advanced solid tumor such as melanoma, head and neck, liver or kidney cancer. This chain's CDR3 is CASSHDGQLLTDTQYF. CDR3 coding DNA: TGTGCCAGCTCCCATGACGGACAACTGCTCACAGATACGCAGTATTTT.